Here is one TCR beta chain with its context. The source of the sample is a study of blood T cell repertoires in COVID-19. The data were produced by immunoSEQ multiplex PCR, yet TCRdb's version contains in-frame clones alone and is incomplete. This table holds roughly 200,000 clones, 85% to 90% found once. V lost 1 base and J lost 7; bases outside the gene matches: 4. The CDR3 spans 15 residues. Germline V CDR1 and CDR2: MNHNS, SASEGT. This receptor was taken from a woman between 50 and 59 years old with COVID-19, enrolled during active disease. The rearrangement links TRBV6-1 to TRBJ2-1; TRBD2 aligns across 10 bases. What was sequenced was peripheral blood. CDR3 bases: TGTGCCAGCAGTGAAGGTAGCGGGGGGAGGAATGAGCAGTTCTTC. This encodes CASSEGSGGRNEQFF.